This TCR beta chain comes out of a study of blood T cell repertoires in COVID-19. Sequencing used immunoSEQ multiplex PCR; TCRdb keeps in-frame clones, though not all of them. The sample contains a few hundred thousand clones, 75% to 95% of which appear only once. The receptor's source is a person between 18 and 35 years old with COVID-19, enrolled during active disease. What was sequenced was peripheral blood.

CDR3 DNA: TGTGCCAGCAGTCTAGAGTCGACAGGGCTGGGCTACACCTTC. This gives the protein CASSLESTGLGYTF. The V call is TRBV27, the J call TRBJ1-2; 7 bases fit TRBD1. Germline V gives CDR1 MNHEY, CDR2 SMNVEV (reference sequence). With V trimmed by 5 bases and J by 8 bases, 11 bases remained unmatched. The CDR3 is made up of 14 amino acids.